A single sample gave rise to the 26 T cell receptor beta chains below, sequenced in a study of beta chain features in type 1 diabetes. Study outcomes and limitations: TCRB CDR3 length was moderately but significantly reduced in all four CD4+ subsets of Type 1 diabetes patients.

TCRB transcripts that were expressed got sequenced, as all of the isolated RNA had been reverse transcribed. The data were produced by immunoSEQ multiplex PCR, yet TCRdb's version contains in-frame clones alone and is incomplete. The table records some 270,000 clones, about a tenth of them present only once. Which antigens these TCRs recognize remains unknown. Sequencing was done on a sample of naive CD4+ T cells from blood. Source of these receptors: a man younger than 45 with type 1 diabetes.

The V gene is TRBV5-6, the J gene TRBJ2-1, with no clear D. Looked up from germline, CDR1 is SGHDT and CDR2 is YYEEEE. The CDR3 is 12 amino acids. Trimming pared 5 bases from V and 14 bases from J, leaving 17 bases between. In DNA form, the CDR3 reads TGTGCCAGCAGGCCTTCCGGCGGCAAGGAGTTCTTC. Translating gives CASRPSGGKEFF.

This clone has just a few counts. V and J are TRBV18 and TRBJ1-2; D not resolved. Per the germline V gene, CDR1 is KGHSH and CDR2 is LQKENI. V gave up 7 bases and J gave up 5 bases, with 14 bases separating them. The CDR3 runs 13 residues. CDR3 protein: CASWRGNGYGYTF. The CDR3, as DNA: TGTGCCAGCTGGCGGGGTAACGGGTATGGCTACACCTTC.

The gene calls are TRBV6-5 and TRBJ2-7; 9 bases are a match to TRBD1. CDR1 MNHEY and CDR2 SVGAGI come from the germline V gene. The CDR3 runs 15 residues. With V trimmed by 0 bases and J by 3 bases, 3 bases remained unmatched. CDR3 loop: CASSYSGTGNYEQYF. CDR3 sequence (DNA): TGTGCCAGCAGTTACTCAGGGACAGGGAACTACGAGCAGTACTTC.

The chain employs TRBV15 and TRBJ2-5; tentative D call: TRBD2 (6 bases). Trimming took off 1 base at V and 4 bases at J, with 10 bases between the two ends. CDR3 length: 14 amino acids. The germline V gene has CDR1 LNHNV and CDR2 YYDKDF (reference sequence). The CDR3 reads CATSRVLGGETQYF. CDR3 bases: TGTGCCACCAGCAGAGTATTGGGGGGAGAGACCCAGTACTTC. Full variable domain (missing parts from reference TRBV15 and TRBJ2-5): DAMVIQNPRYQVTQFGKPVTLSCSQTLNHNVMYWYQQKSSQAPKLLFHYYDKDFNNEADTPDNFQSRRPNTSFCFLDIRSPGLGDTAMYLCATSRVLGGETQYFGPGTRLLVL.

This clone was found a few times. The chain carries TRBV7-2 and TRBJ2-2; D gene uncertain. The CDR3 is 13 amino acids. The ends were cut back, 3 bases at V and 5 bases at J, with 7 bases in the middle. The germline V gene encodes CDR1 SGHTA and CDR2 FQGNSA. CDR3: CASSFYGTGELFF. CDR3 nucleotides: TGTGCCAGCAGCTTCTACGGGACCGGGGAGCTGTTTTTT.

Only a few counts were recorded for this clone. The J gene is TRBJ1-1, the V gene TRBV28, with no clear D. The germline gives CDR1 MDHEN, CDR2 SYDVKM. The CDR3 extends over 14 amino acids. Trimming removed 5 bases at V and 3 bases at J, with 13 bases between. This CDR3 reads CASSPTPRDTEAFF. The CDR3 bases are TGTGCCAGCAGTCCGACCCCCCGGGACACTGAAGCTTTCTTT.

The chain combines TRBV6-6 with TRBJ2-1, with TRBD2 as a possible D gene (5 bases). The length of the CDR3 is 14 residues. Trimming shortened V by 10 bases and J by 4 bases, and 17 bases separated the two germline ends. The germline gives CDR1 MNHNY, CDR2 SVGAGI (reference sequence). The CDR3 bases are TGTGCCATCTCGGCCGAGGGCAGTTACAATGAGCAGTTCTTC. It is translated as CAISAEGSYNEQFF.

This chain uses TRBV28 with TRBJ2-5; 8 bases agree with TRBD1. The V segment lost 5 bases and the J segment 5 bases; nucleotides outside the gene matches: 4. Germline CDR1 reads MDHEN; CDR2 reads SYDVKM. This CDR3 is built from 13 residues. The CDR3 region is CASSPGGLETQYF. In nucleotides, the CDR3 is TGTGCCAGCAGTCCAGGGGGCCTGGAGACCCAGTACTTC.

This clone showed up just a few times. CDR3 DNA: TGTGCCAGCAGTGAGTGGGACTCAAACGGGGAGCTGTTTTTT. This sequence encodes CASSEWDSNGELFF. The rearrangement joins TRBV2 to TRBJ2-2, with a possible D match to TRBD2 (6 bases). Per germline, CDR1 SNHLY and CDR2 FYNNEI. Trimming cost V 3 bases and J 7 bases, with 12 bases left between them. CDR3 size: 14 residues.

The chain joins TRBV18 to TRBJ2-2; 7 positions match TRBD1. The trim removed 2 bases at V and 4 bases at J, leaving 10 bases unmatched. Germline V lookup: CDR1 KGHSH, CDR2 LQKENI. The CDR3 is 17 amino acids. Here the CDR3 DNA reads TGTGCCAGCTCACCAAGGGCGAGGGGGCCGACCACCGGGGAGCTGTTTTTT. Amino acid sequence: CASSPRARGPTTGELFF.

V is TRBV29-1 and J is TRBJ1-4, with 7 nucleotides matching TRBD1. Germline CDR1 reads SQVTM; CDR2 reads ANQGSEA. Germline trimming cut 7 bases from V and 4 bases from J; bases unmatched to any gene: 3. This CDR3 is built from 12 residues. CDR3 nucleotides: TGCAGCGCCGGGACAGATAATGAAAAACTGTTTTTT. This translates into CSAGTDNEKLFF.

The CDR3 loop is CATSTGTDTQYF. For the CDR3, the DNA is TGTGCCACCTCGACAGGCACAGATACGCAGTATTTT. The chain is built from TRBV6-4 and TRBJ2-3; TRBD1 might be the D (5 bases). The germline gives CDR1 MRHNA, CDR2 SNTAGT. Trimming took off 10 bases at V and 1 base at J, with 9 bases between the two ends. The CDR3 has 12 amino acids.

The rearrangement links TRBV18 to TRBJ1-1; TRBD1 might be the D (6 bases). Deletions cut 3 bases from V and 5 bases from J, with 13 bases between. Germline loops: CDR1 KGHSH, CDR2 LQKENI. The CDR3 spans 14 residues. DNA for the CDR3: TGTGCCAGCTCACCCCGGGACCAGGGGACTGAAGCTTTCTTT. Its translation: CASSPRDQGTEAFF. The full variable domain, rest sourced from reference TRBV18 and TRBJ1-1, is NAGVMQNPRHLVRRRGQEARLRCSPMKGHSHVYWYRQLPEEGLKFMVYLQKENIIDESGMPKERFSAEFPKEGPSILRIQQVVRGDSAAYFCASSPRDQGTEAFFGQGTRLTVV.

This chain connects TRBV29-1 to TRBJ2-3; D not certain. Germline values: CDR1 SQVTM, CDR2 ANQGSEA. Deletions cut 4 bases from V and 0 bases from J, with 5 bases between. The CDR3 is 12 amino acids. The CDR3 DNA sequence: TGCAGCGTTGCTAGTAGCACAGATACGCAGTATTTT. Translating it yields CSVASSTDTQYF.

DNA for the CDR3: TGCGCCAGCAGATCCTCCGGCGACAGGGTTCTGTACTTC. It encodes CASRSSGDRVLYF. This rearrangement joins TRBV5-1 to TRBJ2-7; 7 bases line up with TRBD1. The CDR3 runs to 13 residues. Trimming took 5 bases from V and 12 from J; bases not matched to a gene: 14. CDR1 is SGHRS, CDR2 YFSETQ, per germline.

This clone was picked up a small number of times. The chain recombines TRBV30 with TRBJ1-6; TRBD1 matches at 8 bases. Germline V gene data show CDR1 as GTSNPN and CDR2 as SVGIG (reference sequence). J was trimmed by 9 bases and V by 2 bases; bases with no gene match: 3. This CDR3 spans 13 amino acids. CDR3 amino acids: CAWSPGGISPLHF. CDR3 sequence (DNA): TGTGCCTGGAGTCCAGGGGGCATTTCACCCCTCCACTTT.

The CDR3 bases are TGTGCCAGCTCACGGGATAGCGGGGGTCTGAATGAGCAGTTCTTC. Encoded protein: CASSRDSGGLNEQFF. The chain links TRBV18 to TRBJ2-1, with 9 bases identical to TRBD2. The CDR3 totals 15 residues. V trimming: 4 bases; J trimming: 7 bases; junction bases outside the gene matches: 8. Germline values: CDR1 KGHSH, CDR2 LQKENI. The full variable domain, completed using reference TRBV18 and TRBJ2-1, is NAGVMQNPRHLVRRRGQEARLRCSPMKGHSHVYWYRQLPEEGLKFMVYLQKENIIDESGMPKERFSAEFPKEGPSILRIQQVVRGDSAAYFCASSRDSGGLNEQFFGPGTRLTVL.

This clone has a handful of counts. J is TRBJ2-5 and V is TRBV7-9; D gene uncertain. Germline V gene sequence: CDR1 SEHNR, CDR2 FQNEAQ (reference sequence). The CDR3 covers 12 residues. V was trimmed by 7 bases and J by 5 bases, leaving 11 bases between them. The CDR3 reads CASTSLVETQYF. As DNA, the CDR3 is TGTGCCAGCACCTCCCTCGTGGAGACCCAGTACTTC.

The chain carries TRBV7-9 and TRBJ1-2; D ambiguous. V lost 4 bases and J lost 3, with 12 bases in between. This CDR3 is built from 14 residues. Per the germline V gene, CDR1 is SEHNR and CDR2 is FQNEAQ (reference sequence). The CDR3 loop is CASSSPAEDYGYTF. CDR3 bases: TGTGCCAGCAGCTCCCCCGCGGAGGACTATGGCTACACCTTC.

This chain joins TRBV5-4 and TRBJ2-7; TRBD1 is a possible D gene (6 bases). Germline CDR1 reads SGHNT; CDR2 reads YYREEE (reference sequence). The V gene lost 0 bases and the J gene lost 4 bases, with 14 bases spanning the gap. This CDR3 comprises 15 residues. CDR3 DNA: TGTGCCAGCAGCTTGGGTCCGGACAGAGTTTACGAGCAGTACTTC. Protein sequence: CASSLGPDRVYEQYF.

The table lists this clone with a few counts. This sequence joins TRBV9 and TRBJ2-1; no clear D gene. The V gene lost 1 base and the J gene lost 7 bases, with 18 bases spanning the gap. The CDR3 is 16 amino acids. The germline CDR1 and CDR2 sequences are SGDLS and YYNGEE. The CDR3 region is CASSVRGGSLENEQFF. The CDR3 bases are TGTGCCAGCAGCGTACGAGGCGGATCTCTGGAGAATGAGCAGTTCTTC. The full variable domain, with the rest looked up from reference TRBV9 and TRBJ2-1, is DSGVTQTPKHLITATGQRVTLRCSPRSGDLSVYWYQQSLDQGLQFLIQYYNGEERAKGNILERFSAQQFPDLHSELNLSSLELGDSALYFCASSVRGGSLENEQFFGPGTRLTVL.

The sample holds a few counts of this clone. The CDR3 reads CASSQATSGGAVDTQYF. CDR3 sequence (DNA): TGCGCCAGCAGCCAAGCTACTAGCGGGGGGGCAGTGGATACGCAGTATTTT. This chain links TRBV4-1 with TRBJ2-3, with 13 bases lining up with TRBD2. The CDR3 is 17 residues long. V lost 1 base, J lost 6 bases, and 7 bases stayed unmatched. Per the germline V gene, CDR1 is MGHRA and CDR2 is YSYEKL.

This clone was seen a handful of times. The CDR3 nucleotides read TGTGCCTGGAGTGGCCCCAGGGGGCGCGGATACGAGCAGTACTTC. It specifies CAWSGPRGRGYEQYF. This chain links TRBV30 with TRBJ2-7; TRBD1 aligns across 8 bases. Per germline, CDR1 GTSNPN and CDR2 SVGIG (reference sequence). The CDR3 runs to 15 residues. The trim removed 1 base at V and 4 bases at J, leaving 9 bases unmatched.

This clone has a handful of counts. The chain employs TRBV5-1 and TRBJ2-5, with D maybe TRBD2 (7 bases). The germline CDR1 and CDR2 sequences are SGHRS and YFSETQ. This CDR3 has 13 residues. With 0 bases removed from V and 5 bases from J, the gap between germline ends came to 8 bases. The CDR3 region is CASSLAGGETQYF. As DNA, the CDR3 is TGCGCCAGCAGCTTGGCGGGGGGCGAGACCCAGTACTTC.

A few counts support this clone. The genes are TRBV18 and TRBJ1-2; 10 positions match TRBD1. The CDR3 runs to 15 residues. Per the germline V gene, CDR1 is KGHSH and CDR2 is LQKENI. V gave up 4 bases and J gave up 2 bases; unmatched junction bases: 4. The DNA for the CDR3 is TGTGCCAGCTCACGAGGACAGGGGGGGAACTATGGCTACACCTTC. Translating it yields CASSRGQGGNYGYTF. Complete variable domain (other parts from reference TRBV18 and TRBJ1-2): NAGVMQNPRHLVRRRGQEARLRCSPMKGHSHVYWYRQLPEEGLKFMVYLQKENIIDESGMPKERFSAEFPKEGPSILRIQQVVRGDSAAYFCASSRGQGGNYGYTFGSGTRLTVV.

CDR3: CASRTGGTDTQYF. CDR3 nucleotide sequence: TGTGCCAGCCGGACAGGAGGCACAGATACGCAGTATTTT. The V gene is TRBV6-5, the J gene TRBJ2-3; 7 bases line up with TRBD1. CDR3 length: 13 residues. With V trimmed by 8 bases and J by 1 base, 3 bases remained unmatched. CDR1 is MNHEY, CDR2 SVGAGI, per germline.